These 19 T cell receptor beta chains were sequenced from one sample in a study of CD4 T cells in relation to SARS-CoV-2 and coronaviruses. Sequencing was performed with immunoSEQ multiplex PCR; in TCRdb, only in-frame clones are kept and a portion is missing. The repertoire has tens of thousands of clones, about 70% of them found once; the top ten carry around 3.3%. These receptors' antigens are unknown. The source material was memory CD4+ T cells from PBMCs, cultured in vitro. The receptor set was obtained from an adult with COVID-19.

This clone was seen a handful of times. The rearrangement uses TRBV7-9 and TRBJ2-7; 11 positions agree with TRBD1. CDR1 and CDR2 from the germline V gene are SEHNR and FQNEAQ (reference sequence). V dropped 5 bases and J dropped 1; count of bases not matched to a gene: 10. This CDR3 has 17 residues. CDR3 sequence: CASSPFIGTGGSYEQYF. The CDR3 DNA follows: TGTGCCAGCAGCCCATTCATAGGGACAGGGGGGTCCTACGAGCAGTACTTC.

Written as DNA, the CDR3 is TGTGCCAGCAGTGTACCCCCAAACACCATATATTTT. It yields the protein CASSVPPNTIYF. This chain links TRBV2 with TRBJ1-3; D ambiguous. Germline CDR1 and CDR2: SNHLY and FYNNEI. Trimming removed 4 bases at V and 6 bases at J, with 7 bases between. CDR3 length: 12 amino acids. Full variable domain (outside the CDR3, taken from reference TRBV2 and TRBJ1-3): EPEVTQTPSHQVTQMGQEVILRCVPISNHLYFYWYRQILGQKVEFLVSFYNNEISEKSEIFDDQFSVERPDGSNFTLKIRSTKLEDSAMYFCASSVPPNTIYFGEGSWLTVV.

The chain recombines TRBV3-1 (or the pseudogene TRBV3-2) with TRBJ2-7; tentatively, D is TRBD2 (5 bases). The germline V gene has CDR1 LGHDT and CDR2 YNNKEL (reference sequence). Between the trimmed V and J ends, which lost 1 base and 3 bases, there was a span of 13 bases. The CDR3 has 15 residues. The CDR3 loop reads CASSQVVGISYEQYF. CDR3 DNA: TGTGCCAGCAGCCAAGTTGTCGGGATTAGCTACGAGCAGTACTTC.

The count of this clone is one. V gene TRBV6-2 or TRBV6-3 combines with J gene TRBJ2-1; possibly TRBD1 or TRBD2 for D (5 bases each). Trimming shortened V by 0 bases and J by 8 bases, and 20 bases separated the two germline ends. Germline V gene data show CDR1 as MNHEY and CDR2 as SVGEGT. This CDR3 region has 17 residues. In DNA form, the CDR3 reads TGTGCCAGCAGTTACTCCAATGTGGGGGACCCCTCGGATGAGCAGTTCTTC. Its protein product is CASSYSNVGDPSDEQFF.

A few counts support this clone. CDR3 in amino acids: CASSRGSNTGELFF. The CDR3 DNA follows: TGTGCCAGCAGCAGGGGATCTAACACCGGGGAGCTGTTTTTT. The chain couples TRBV28 to TRBJ2-2, with D tentatively TRBD1 (6 bases). Germline CDR1 is MDHEN and CDR2 is SYDVKM. V dropped 6 bases and J dropped 2 bases, with 10 bases sitting between them. The CDR3 consists of 14 residues.

This clone was found once. This rearrangement joins TRBV18 to TRBJ2-1, with no clear D. CDR3 length: 14 residues. Germline V gene lookup returns CDR1 KGHSH and CDR2 LQKENI. The V and J ends lost 3 bases and 8 bases respectively, with 14 bases between them. In DNA, the CDR3 is TGTGCCAGCTCACCCTCCTCCCGGCGCGATGAGCAGTTCTTC. This sequence encodes CASSPSSRRDEQFF.

V gene TRBV19 combines with J gene TRBJ1-1, with D uncertain. V dropped 6 bases and J dropped 1 base, with 12 bases sitting between them. Germline-derived CDR1 and CDR2 are LNHDA and SQIVND (reference sequence). The CDR3 contains 14 residues. In nucleotides, the CDR3 is TGTGCCAGTAGGCCACCGAGGGAGAACACTGAAGCTTTCTTT. Its protein product is CASRPPRENTEAFF.

V is TRBV2 and J is TRBJ2-4; D may be TRBD1 (6 bases). V lost 7 bases to trimming and J lost 4 bases, with 11 bases between them. Germline CDR1 reads SNHLY; CDR2 reads FYNNEI. The CDR3 is 13 amino acids. The CDR3 region has the DNA TGTGCCAGCAATAATCAGGGGAAAAACATTCAGTACTTC. Protein product: CASNNQGKNIQYF.

The chain couples TRBV5-1 to TRBJ2-2; a weak D match, TRBD2 (6 bases). The germline V and J ends were trimmed by 4 bases and 4 bases, with 17 bases remaining between them. Germline V gene sequence: CDR1 SGHRS, CDR2 YFSETQ. This CDR3 is 16 amino acids long. The CDR3 spells CASSRDPGGITGELFF. The CDR3 DNA reads as TGCGCCAGCAGCCGGGATCCCGGGGGTATCACCGGGGAGCTGTTTTTT.

The chain links TRBV19 to TRBJ2-3; 11 nucleotides match TRBD2. Losses at the gene ends were 6 bases for V and 3 bases for J; bases not matched to a gene: 8. Looked up from germline, CDR1 is LNHDA and CDR2 is SQIVND (reference sequence). The CDR3 runs to 16 residues. CDR3 residues: CASSSPTSGITDTQYF. The CDR3 bases are TGTGCCAGTAGCTCCCCGACTAGCGGGATAACAGATACGCAGTATTTT.

V is TRBV7-9 and J is TRBJ2-3; D might be TRBD1 (6 bases). Germline-derived CDR1 and CDR2 are SEHNR and FQNEAQ (reference sequence). This CDR3 comprises 13 residues. Trimming stripped 1 base from V and 4 bases from J, with 6 bases between. CDR3 DNA: TGTGCCAGCAGCTTAGGGGGGCCAGATACGCAGTATTTT. It translates to CASSLGGPDTQYF.

The J gene is TRBJ2-3, the V gene TRBV5-1; TRBD2 might be the D (7 bases). The V end lost 4 bases, the J end lost 3 bases, and 12 bases lay between the germline ends. Germline CDR1 SGHRS, CDR2 YFSETQ. The CDR3 spans 14 residues. For the CDR3, the DNA is TGCGCCAGCAGCCCGAGGGGGGGTACAGATACGCAGTATTTT. This gives the protein CASSPRGGTDTQYF. Based on the CDR3 plus reference TRBV5-1 and TRBJ2-3, the full variable domain is KAGVTQTPRYLIKTRGQQVTLSCSPISGHRSVSWYQQTPGQGLQFLFEYFSETQRNKGNFPGRFSGRQFSNSRSEMNVSTLELGDSALYLCASSPRGGTDTQYFGPGTRLTVL.

This sequence joins TRBV5-1 and TRBJ2-1; 12 bases are a match to TRBD2. V gave up 0 bases and J gave up 9 bases; unmatched junction bases: 4. CDR1 and CDR2 from the germline V gene are SGHRS and YFSETQ. The CDR3 length is 15 residues. The CDR3 is CASSLGLAGVGEQFF. The CDR3 nucleotides are TGCGCCAGCAGCTTGGGACTAGCGGGAGTTGGTGAGCAGTTCTTC.

J is TRBJ2-1 and V is TRBV10-3; D is ambiguous. Germline CDR1 and CDR2: ENHRY and SYGVKD. Trimming took 10 bases from V and 4 from J, leaving 20 bases between them. This CDR3 spans 15 amino acids. CDR3 protein: CATNQTAYLYNEQFF. In DNA, the CDR3 is TGTGCCACTAACCAGACGGCTTATCTTTACAATGAGCAGTTCTTC.

This sequence joins TRBV6-5 and TRBJ2-3, with D possibly TRBD2 on 6 matching bases. V lost 7 bases, J lost 4 bases, and 12 bases lay in between. CDR1 MNHEY and CDR2 SVGAGI come from the germline V gene. CDR3 size: 13 residues. CDR3 bases: TGTGCCAGCACGAGCGGGTTCTCAGATACGCAGTATTTT. Protein sequence: CASTSGFSDTQYF.

The chain couples TRBV3-1 (or the pseudogene TRBV3-2) to TRBJ2-7; D possibly corresponds to TRBD1 (5 bases). CDR1 is LGHDT and CDR2 is YNNKEL in the germline V gene (reference sequence). Trimming took 1 base from V and 5 from J, leaving 12 bases between them. The CDR3 extends over 14 amino acids. CDR3 region: CASSQAGILDEQYF. CDR3 nucleotides: TGTGCCAGCAGCCAAGCAGGGATTTTAGACGAGCAGTACTTC.

This chain links TRBV27 with TRBJ2-1; 11 positions match TRBD2. Germline V gives CDR1 MNHEY, CDR2 SMNVEV (reference sequence). V was clipped by 6 bases and J by 4 bases; unmatched bases: 11. The length of the CDR3 is 17 residues. CDR3 in DNA: TGTGCCAGCAGACTGAGACCGGGACTAGCGGATTACAATGAGCAGTTCTTC. Residues: CASRLRPGLADYNEQFF.

V is TRBV30 and J is TRBJ2-3; 11 bases line up with TRBD2. V lost 4 bases, J lost 3 bases, and 3 bases stayed unmatched. The CDR3 sequence is 14 residues long. Germline CDR1 is GTSNPN and CDR2 is SVGIG (reference sequence). The CDR3 sequence: CAWNSGRETDTQYF. DNA of the CDR3: TGTGCCTGGAATAGCGGGAGGGAAACAGATACGCAGTATTTT.

J is TRBJ2-3 and V is TRBV19; D is uncertain. Germline CDR1 LNHDA, CDR2 SQIVND (reference sequence). This CDR3 spans 15 amino acids. The germline V and J ends were trimmed by 5 bases and 2 bases, with 14 bases remaining between them. The DNA of the CDR3 is TGTGCCAGTAGTGAAGGCCGGGTCCTCACAGATACGCAGTATTTT. It codes for CASSEGRVLTDTQYF.